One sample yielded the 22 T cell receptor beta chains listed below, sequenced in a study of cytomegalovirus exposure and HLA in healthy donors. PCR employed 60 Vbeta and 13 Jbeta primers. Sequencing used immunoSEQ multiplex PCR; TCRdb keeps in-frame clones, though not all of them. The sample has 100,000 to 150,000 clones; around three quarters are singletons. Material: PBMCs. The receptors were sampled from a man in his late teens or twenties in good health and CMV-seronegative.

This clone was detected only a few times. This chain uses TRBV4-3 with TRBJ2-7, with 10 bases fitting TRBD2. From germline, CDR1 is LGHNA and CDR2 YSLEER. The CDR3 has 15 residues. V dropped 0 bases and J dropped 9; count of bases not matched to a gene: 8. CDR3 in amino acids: CASSQDGLAGVGQYF. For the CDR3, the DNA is TGCGCCAGCAGCCAAGATGGGCTAGCGGGAGTTGGGCAGTACTTC.

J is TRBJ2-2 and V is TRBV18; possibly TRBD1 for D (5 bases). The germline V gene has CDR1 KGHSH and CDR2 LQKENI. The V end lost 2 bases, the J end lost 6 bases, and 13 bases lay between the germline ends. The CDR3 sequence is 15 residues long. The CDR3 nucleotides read TGTGCCAGCTCACCAGTGGGGCCAGCCGCCGGGGAGCTGTTTTTT. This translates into CASSPVGPAAGELFF.

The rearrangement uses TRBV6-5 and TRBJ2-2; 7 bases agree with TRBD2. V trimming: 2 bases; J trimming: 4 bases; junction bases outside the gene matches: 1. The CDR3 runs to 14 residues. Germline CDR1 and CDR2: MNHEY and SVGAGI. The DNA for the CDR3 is TGTGCCAGCAGTTACCCGGGGGGCACCGGGGAGCTGTTTTTT. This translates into CASSYPGGTGELFF.

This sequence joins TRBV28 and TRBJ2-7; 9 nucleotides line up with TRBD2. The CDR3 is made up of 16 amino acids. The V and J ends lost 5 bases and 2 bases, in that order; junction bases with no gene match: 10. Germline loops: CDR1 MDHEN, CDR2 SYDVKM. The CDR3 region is CASSPSLGTSTYEQYF. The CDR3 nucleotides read TGTGCCAGCAGTCCCAGCCTGGGGACTAGCACCTACGAGCAGTACTTC.

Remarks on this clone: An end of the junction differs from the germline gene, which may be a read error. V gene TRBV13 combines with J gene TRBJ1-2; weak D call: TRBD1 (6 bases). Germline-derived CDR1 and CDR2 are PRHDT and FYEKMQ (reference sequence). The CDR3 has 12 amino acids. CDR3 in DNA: TGTGCCAGCAGCCCCCTCGGGCAGGGGCGGTCCTTC. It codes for CASSPLGQGRSF.

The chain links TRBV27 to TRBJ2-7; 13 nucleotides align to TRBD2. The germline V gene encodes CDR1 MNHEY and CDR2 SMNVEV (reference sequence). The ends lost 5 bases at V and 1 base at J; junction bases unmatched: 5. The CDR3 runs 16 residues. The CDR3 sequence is CASSPGLAGSSYEQYF. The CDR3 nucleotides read TGTGCCAGCAGTCCGGGACTAGCGGGATCGTCCTACGAGCAGTACTTC.

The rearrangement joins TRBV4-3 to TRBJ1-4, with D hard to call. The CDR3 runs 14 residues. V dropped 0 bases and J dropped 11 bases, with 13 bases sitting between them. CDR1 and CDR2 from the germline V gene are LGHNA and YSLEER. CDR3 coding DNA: TGCGCCAGCAGCCAAGAATCGCGTGTTCGTAAACTGTTTTTT. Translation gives CASSQESRVRKLFF.

The CDR3 reads CASSRESSGANVLTF. Written as DNA, the CDR3 is TGTGCCAGCAGCCGAGAGAGCTCTGGGGCCAACGTCCTGACTTTC. The rearrangement joins TRBV7-2 to TRBJ2-6; no definite D call. Trimming cost V 5 bases and J 0 bases, with 8 bases left between them. The CDR3 sequence is 15 residues long. Germline CDR1 and CDR2: SGHTA and FQGNSA. The complete variable domain, with remaining parts taken from reference TRBV7-2 and TRBJ2-6, reads GAGVSQSPSNKVTEKGKDVELRCDPISGHTALYWYRQSLGQGLEFLIYFQGNSAPDKSGLPSDRFSAERTGGSVSTLTIQRTQQEDSAVYLCASSRESSGANVLTFGAGSRLTVL.

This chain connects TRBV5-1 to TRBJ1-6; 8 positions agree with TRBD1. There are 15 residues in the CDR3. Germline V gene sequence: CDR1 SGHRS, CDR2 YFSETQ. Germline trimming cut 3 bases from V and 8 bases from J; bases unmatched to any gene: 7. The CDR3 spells CASSYGGTGDSPLHF. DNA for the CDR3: TGCGCCAGCAGCTATGGTGGGACAGGAGATTCACCCCTCCACTTT.

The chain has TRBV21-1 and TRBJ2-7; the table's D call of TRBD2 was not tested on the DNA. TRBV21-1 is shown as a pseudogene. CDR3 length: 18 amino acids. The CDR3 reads CASSKKFKGGRELYEQYF. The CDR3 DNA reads TGTGCCAGCAGCAAAAAATTTAAGGGCGGGAGGGAGCTCTACGAGCAGTACTTC.

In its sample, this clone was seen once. The CDR3 DNA is TGTGCCAGTACAGGGGCCGGGACAGGGCTCTACGAGCAGTACTTC. This translates into CASTGAGTGLYEQYF. The V call is TRBV6-1, the J call TRBJ2-7, with TRBD1 identical over 9 bases. V shed 9 bases and J 3 bases; nucleotides not matched to a gene: 12. Germline values: CDR1 MNHNS, CDR2 SASEGT. The CDR3 loop spans 15 amino acids.

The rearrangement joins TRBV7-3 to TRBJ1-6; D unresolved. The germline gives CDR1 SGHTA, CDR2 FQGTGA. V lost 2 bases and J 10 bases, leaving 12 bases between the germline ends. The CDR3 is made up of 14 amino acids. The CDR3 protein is CASSLSGDGSPLHF. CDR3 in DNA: TGTGCCAGCAGCTTATCTGGCGACGGGTCACCCCTCCACTTT.

The CDR3 DNA is TGTGCCAGCAGCTTAGGCGGGACAGGGGAAGGTCACGAGCAGTACTTC. Its protein product is CASSLGGTGEGHEQYF. The rearrangement links TRBV7-9 to TRBJ2-7, with 10 bases lining up with TRBD1. The CDR3 totals 16 residues. Germline V gives CDR1 SEHNR, CDR2 FQNEAQ (reference sequence). Unmatched junction bases numbered 8, after V lost 1 base and J lost 5 bases.

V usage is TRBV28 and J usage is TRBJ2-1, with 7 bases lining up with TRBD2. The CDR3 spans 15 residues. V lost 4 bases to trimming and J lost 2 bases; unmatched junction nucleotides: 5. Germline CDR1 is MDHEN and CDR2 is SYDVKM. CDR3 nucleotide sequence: TGTGCCAGCAGTTACGGCGGGACTACCTACAATGAGCAGTTCTTC. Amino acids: CASSYGGTTYNEQFF. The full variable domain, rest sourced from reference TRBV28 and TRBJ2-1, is DVKVTQSSRYLVKRTGEKVFLECVQDMDHENMFWYRQDPGLGLRLIYFSYDVKMKEKGDIPEGYSVSREKKERFSLILESASTNQTSMYLCASSYGGTTYNEQFFGPGTRLTVL.

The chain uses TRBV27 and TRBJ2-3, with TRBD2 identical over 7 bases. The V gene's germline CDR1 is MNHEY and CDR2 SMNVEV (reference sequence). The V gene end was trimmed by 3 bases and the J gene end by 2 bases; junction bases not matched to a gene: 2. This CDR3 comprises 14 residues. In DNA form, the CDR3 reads TGTGCCAGCAGTTTCCTAGCGGACACAGATACGCAGTATTTT. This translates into CASSFLADTDTQYF.

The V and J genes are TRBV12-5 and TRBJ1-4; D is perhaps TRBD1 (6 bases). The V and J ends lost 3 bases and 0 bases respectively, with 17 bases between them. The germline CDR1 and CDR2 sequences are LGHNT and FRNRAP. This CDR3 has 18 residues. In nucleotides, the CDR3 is TGTGCTAGTGGTTTCTGGACAGACCACCTTGCAACTAATGAAAAACTGTTTTTT. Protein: CASGFWTDHLATNEKLFF.

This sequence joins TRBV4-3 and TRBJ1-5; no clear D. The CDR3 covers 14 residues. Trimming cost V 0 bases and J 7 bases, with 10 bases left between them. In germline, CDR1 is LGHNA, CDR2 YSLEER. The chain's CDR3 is CASSQEGSGQPQHF. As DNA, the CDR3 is TGCGCCAGCAGCCAAGAGGGGTCGGGGCAGCCCCAGCATTTT.

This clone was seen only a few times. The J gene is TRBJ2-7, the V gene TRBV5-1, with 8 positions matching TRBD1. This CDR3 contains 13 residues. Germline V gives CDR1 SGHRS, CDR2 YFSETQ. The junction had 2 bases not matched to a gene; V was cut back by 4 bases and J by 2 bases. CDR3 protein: CASSATGAYEQYF. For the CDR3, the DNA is TGCGCCAGCAGCGCGACAGGGGCCTACGAGCAGTACTTC.

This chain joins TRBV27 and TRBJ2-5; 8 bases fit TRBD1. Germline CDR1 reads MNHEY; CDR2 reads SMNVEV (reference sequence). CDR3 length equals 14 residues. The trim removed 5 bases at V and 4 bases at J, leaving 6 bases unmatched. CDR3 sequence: CASSPRRGPETQYF. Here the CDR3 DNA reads TGTGCCAGCAGTCCCCGCAGGGGGCCAGAGACCCAGTACTTC.

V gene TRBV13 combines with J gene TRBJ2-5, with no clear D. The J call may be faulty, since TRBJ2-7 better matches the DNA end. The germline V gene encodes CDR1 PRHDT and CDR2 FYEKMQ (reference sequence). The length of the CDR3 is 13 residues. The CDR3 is CASSLELRNEQYF. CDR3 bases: TGTGCCAGCAGCTTAGAACTAAGGAACGAGCAGTACTTC.

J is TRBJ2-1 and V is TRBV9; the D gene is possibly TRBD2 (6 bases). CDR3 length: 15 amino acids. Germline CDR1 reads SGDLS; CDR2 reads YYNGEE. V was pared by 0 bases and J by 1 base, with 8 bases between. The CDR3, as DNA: TGTGCCAGCAGCGTAGGACTAGATTCCTACAATGAGCAGTTCTTC. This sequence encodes CASSVGLDSYNEQFF.

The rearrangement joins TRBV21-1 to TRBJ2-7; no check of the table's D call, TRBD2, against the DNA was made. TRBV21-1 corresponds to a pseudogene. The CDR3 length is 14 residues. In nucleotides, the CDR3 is TGTGCCAGCAGCAAGGGGTCTAGCGAGGGCGAGCAGTACTTC. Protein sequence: CASSKGSSEGEQYF.